The T cell receptor beta chain described here comes from a study of shared clonotypes between healthy human individuals. Points from the study as a whole: Estimated clonotype richness was generally higher in naive than memory subsets.

V lost 5 bases to trimming and J lost 1 base, with 6 bases between them. Looked up from germline, CDR1 is SGHTA and CDR2 is FQGTGA. The CDR3 runs 14 residues. Worth noting for this clone: The antigen remains unidentified.

Donors had no recently reported acute infections or vaccinations and were HIV-negative. Deep was the level used in running the assay. Some clones are missing from TCRdb's copy, which holds only in-frame ones; the method was immunoSEQ multiplex PCR. Here the sample spans 950,000 to 1,100,000 clones, more than 65% being singletons. The source material was memory CD4+ T cells sorted from blood. Subset of the sample: CD45RA-negative fraction. The rearrangement uses TRBV7-3 and TRBJ2-6; TRBD2 might be the D (5 bases). The receptor was derived from a young man in good health. CDR3 in DNA: TGTGCCAGCAGCCGGGATTCTGGGGCCAACGTCCTGACTTTC. It yields the protein CASSRDSGANVLTF.